This TCR beta chain was sequenced for a study of T-cell memory formation after mild COVID-19. Whole-study context: There were largely donor-specific TCR clusters. Findings and limits, study-wide: Contracting CD4+ clones lay largely in CM and EM, with CD8+ ones residing in EMRA. There was a balanced CD4/CD8 profile in clones contracting day 15 to 85, and later expanders leaned CD4+. A subset of responding clones appeared in pre-infection memory, suggesting cross-reactive memory joined.

TCRdb recomputed calls from the 5' RACE reads with MiXCR, one row per CDR3 protein. The sample contains under 300,000 distinct CDR3 sequences, 7% to 10% of which appear only once. CDR3 size: 15 residues. CDR1 and CDR2 (germline): SGHTA, FQGNSA. V gave up 8 bases and J gave up 3 bases; unmatched junction bases: 6. Of note for this clonotype: The antigen is unknown.

The clonotype comes from a man aged 18 to 35 who had mild COVID-19 (a few samples of this study predate the infection). Cell type and time point are not known. The chain carries TRBV7-2 and TRBJ1-4; 10 bases are shared with TRBD1. Sequences were obtained from PBMCs or a T cell subset sorted from them (not recorded which). CDR3 in DNA: TGTGCCAGCGGTCGACAGGGGGCGGCTAATGAAAAACTGTTTTTT. It translates to CASGRQGAANEKLFF.